This TCR beta chain was found in a study of beta chain features in type 1 diabetes. Points from the study as a whole: Insertions were fewer and deletions more numerous at VDJ junctions in type 1 diabetes patients. The study found that naive, central memory and Treg TCRB repertoires appeared more similar in patients than in healthy donors. For Type 1 diabetes patients, all four CD4+ subsets carried TCRB CDR3s that were moderately but significantly shorter.

This clone was detected only a few times. Its antigen remains unidentified. CDR3 length: 14 amino acids. Looked up from germline, CDR1 is MDHEN and CDR2 is SYDVKM. V was trimmed by 3 bases and J by 3 bases, leaving 12 bases between them. All of the isolated RNA was reverse transcribed, so expressed TCRB transcripts were sequenced. Libraries were prepared by immunoSEQ multiplex PCR; TCRdb keeps only in-frame clonotypes and omits some of them. The sample holds hundreds of thousands of clones; about an eighth are singletons and the top ten take 0.04%. This chain connects TRBV28 to TRBJ2-7; D is ambiguous. This TCR was sampled from a man between 18 and 35 years old with type 1 diabetes. Sequencing was performed on naive CD4+ T cells from blood. CDR3 region: CASSLDAPVYEQYF. The DNA for the CDR3 is TGTGCCAGCAGTTTGGATGCGCCGGTCTACGAGCAGTACTTC.